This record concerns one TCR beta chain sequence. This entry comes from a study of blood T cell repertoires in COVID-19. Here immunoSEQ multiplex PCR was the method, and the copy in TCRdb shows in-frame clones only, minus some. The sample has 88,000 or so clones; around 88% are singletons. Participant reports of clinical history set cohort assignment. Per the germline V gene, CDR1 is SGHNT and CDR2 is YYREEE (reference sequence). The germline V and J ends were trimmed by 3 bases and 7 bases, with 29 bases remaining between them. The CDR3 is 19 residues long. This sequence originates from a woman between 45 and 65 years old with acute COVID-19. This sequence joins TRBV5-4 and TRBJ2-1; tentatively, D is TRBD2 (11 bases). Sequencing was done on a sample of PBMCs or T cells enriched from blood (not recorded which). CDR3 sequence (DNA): TGTGCCAGCAGCTCGGACAGGGGGAGGGCTAGCGGGAGGCTGAATGAGCAGTTCTTC. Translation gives CASSSDRGRASGRLNEQFF.